The TCR beta chain under discussion was sequenced for a study of blood T cells in healthy people across ages. The study, taken as a whole, reports: Fewer expanded clones and more diversity marked long-lived versus aged donors.

A sample-barcoded 5' primer and a J-beta primer mix were used in a second PCR of roughly 7 to 12 cycles. Each cDNA molecule carried a tag from a template-switch adaptor that contained 12 random nucleotides. TCRdb independently ran MiXCR on the 5' RACE reads; one entry per CDR3 protein. Of 550,000 to 700,000 distinct CDR3 sequences detected, roughly a quarter appear once; the ten largest clones hold approximately 17%. Trimming left V 0 bases short and J 4 bases short, with 11 bases between. CDR3 length: 14 residues. Germline CDR1 is SGDLS and CDR2 is YYNGEE. Isolated PBMCs totaled at least 6.5 million in each sample. Remarks on this clonotype: Its antigen is undetermined.

This clonotype was obtained from a woman aged 70-85 years in good health. Sequenced input: blood. This chain connects TRBV9 to TRBJ2-7; D perhaps matches TRBD2 (6 bases). This CDR3 is CASSVAVGRYEQYF. CDR3 coding DNA: TGTGCCAGCAGCGTAGCTGTGGGGAGGTACGAGCAGTACTTC.